This T cell receptor (beta chain) is drawn from a study of patients and donors after allogeneic stem cell transplantation. There are a few counts of this clonotype. Trimming took 4 bases from V and 4 from J; bases not matched to a gene: 8. Germline-derived CDR1 and CDR2 are LGHNA and YNFKEQ. The CDR3 has 15 amino acids. TCRdb re-analysed the RT-PCR reads in MiXCR, keeping a single row per CDR3 protein. In the table there are hundreds of thousands of distinct CDR3 sequences, 35% to 45% of which are singletons. This clonotype was obtained from a human donor who was either an allogeneic HSCT recipient or a stem cell or donor lymphocyte infusion donor (not recorded which). It is not recorded whose cells these are; they may come from a transplant donor. The chain uses TRBV4-2 and TRBJ1-1, with 8 bases identical to TRBD1. Sequenced sample: blood, either unsorted or a sorted T cell fraction (not recorded which). Here the CDR3 DNA reads TGTGCCAGCAGCCGCGAAGGACAGGGTCGCACTGAAGCTTTCTTT. It translates to CASSREGQGRTEAFF.